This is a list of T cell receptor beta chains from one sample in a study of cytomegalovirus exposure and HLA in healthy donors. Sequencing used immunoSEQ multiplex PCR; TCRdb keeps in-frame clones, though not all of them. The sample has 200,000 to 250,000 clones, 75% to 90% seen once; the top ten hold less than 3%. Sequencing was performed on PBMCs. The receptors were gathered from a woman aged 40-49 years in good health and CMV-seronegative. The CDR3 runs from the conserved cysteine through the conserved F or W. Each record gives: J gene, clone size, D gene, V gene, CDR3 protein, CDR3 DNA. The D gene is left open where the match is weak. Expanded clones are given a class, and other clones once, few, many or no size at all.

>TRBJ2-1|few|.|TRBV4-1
CASAQGIGHNEQFF
TGCGCCAGCGCCCAGGGAATCGGACACAATGAGCAGTTCTTC
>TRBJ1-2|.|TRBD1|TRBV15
CATSRGNRGPSYGYTF
TGTGCCACCAGCAGAGGAAACAGGGGGCCTAGCTATGGCTACACCTTC
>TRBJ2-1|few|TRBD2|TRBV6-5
CASSLGTSGSRSEQFF
TGTGCCAGCAGTTTAGGGACTAGCGGGAGTCGGAGTGAGCAGTTCTTC
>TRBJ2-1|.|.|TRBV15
CATSNTGNRRYNEQFF
TGTGCCACCAGCAATACAGGGAATAGAAGGTACAATGAGCAGTTCTTC
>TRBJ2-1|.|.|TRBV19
CASSSARNEQFF
TGTGCCAGTAGTAGTGCTAGGAATGAGCAGTTCTTC
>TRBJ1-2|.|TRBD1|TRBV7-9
CASSPGTGSLTAATF
TGTGCCAGCAGCCCAGGGACAGGCTCTTTGACGGCGGCCACCTTC
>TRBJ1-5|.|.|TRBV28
CASSHRQVRSNQPQHF
TGTGCCAGCAGTCACCGACAGGTGAGGAGCAATCAGCCCCAGCATTTT
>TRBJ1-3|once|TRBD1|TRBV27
CASRLTGATGNTIYF
TGTGCCAGCAGGCTGACAGGGGCCACTGGAAACACCATATATTTT
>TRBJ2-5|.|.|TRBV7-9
CASSRSRNTRSGETQYF
TGTGCCAGCAGCAGATCGAGAAACACCAGAAGCGGGGAGACCCAGTACTTC
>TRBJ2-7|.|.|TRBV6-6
CASSRQGIASDEQYF
TGTGCCAGCAGTCGTCAGGGTATTGCTTCTGACGAGCAGTACTTC
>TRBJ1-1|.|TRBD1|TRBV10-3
CAISELQGAEAFF
TGTGCCATCAGTGAGTTACAGGGGGCTGAAGCTTTCTTT
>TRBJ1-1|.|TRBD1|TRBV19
CAGSQGLNTEAFF
TGTGCCGGCTCACAGGGGTTGAACACTGAAGCTTTCTTT
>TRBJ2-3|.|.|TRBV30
CAWSVSAGTTDTQYF
TGTGCCTGGAGTGTTTCGGCGGGAACCACAGATACGCAGTATTTT
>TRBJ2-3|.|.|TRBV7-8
CATQLRDTQYF
TGTGCCACCCAGTTGAGGGATACGCAGTATTTT
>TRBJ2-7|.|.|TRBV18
CASSPQGRGYEQYF
TGTGCCAGCTCACCACAGGGCAGGGGCTACGAGCAGTACTTC
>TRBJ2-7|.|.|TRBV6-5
CASSTDSPYEQYF
TGTGCCAGCAGTACGGACAGTCCCTACGAGCAGTACTTC
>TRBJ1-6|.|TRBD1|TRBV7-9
CASSKIQGSPLHF
TGTGCCAGCAGCAAGATACAGGGGTCACCCCTCCACTTT
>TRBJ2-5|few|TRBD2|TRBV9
CASSPSGAGEETQYF
TGTGCCAGCAGCCCGAGCGGAGCGGGAGAAGAGACCCAGTACTTC
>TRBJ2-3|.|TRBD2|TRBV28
CASSLSSGKGEDTQYF
TGTGCCAGCAGTTTGAGTAGCGGGAAAGGAGAAGATACGCAGTATTTT
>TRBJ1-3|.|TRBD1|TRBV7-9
CASSSRDRISSGNTIYF
TGTGCCAGCAGCTCCCGGGACAGGATTTCCTCTGGAAACACCATATATTTT
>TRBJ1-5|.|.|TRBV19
CASSTTGPNQPQHF
TGTGCCAGTAGTACTACAGGGCCCAATCAGCCCCAGCATTTT
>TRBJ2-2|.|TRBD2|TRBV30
CAQETSGFPNTGELFF
TGTGCCCAAGAGACTAGCGGATTTCCGAACACCGGGGAGCTGTTTTTT
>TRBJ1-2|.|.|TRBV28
CASTPQGHRGYTF
TGTGCCAGCACACCGCAGGGGCATCGAGGCTACACCTTC
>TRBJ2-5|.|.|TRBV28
CASSLGPSALQETQYF
TGTGCCAGCAGTTTGGGGCCTAGCGCCCTACAAGAGACCCAGTACTTC
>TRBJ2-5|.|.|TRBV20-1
CSGGGSQTQYF
TGCAGTGGAGGAGGGTCTCAGACCCAGTACTTC
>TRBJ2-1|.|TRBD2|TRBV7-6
CASSLTSGYYNEQFF
TGTGCCAGCAGCCTAACTAGCGGGTATTACAATGAGCAGTTCTTC
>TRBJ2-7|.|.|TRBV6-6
CASSYGAAKYYEQYF
TGTGCCAGCAGTTACGGGGCGGCTAAGTACTACGAGCAGTACTTC
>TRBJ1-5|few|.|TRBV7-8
CASSPLGRGSNQPQHF
TGTGCCAGCAGTCCTTTGGGGAGGGGTAGCAATCAGCCCCAGCATTTT
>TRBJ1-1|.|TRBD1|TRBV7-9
CASSFQGGNTEAFF
TGTGCCAGCAGCTTCCAGGGGGGGAACACTGAAGCTTTCTTT
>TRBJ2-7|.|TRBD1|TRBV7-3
CASSPGTGSGEQYF
TGTGCCAGCAGCCCCGGGACAGGGAGTGGCGAGCAGTACTTC
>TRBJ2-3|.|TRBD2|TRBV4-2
CASSHGPAGAGVPDTQYF
TGTGCCAGCAGCCATGGACCGGCCGGAGCGGGAGTGCCAGATACGCAGTATTTT
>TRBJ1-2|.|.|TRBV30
CAWSVPGNPIGYTF
TGTGCCTGGAGTGTACCAGGGAATCCTATCGGCTACACCTTC
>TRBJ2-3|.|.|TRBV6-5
CASSSLAGTDTQYF
TGTGCCAGCAGTTCGTTGGCAGGGACAGATACGCAGTATTTT
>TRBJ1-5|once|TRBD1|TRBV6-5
CASSYGQGMSNQPQHF
TGTGCCAGCAGTTACGGACAGGGGATGAGCAATCAGCCCCAGCATTTT
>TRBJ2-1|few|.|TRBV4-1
CASSQSSGQRYNEQFF
TGCGCCAGCAGCCAAAGTTCAGGCCAAAGATACAATGAGCAGTTCTTC
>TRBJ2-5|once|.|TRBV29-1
CSVIPGQETQYF
TGCAGCGTTATCCCAGGGCAAGAGACCCAGTACTTC
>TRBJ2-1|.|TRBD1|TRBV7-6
CASSFGDRAAYNEQFF
TGTGCCAGCAGCTTTGGAGACAGGGCGGCCTACAATGAGCAGTTCTTC
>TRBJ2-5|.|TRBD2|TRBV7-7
CASSLGSGRWETQYF
TGTGCCAGCAGCTTAGGTAGCGGGAGGTGGGAGACCCAGTACTTC
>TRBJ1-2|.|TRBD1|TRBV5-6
CASSLDRGRLVETGYTF
TGTGCCAGCAGCTTGGACAGGGGGCGTCTCGTAGAGACCGGCTACACCTTC
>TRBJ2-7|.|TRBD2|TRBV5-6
CASSTYSGRAGREQYF
TGTGCCAGCAGCACTTATAGCGGGAGAGCTGGTAGGGAGCAGTACTTC
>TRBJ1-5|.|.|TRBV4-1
CASSQDGSGAGGNQPQHF
TGCGCCAGCAGCCAAGACGGCTCTGGTGCAGGGGGCAATCAGCCCCAGCATTTT
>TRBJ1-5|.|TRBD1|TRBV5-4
CASSRLRTGGVGNQPQHF
TGTGCCAGCAGCCGCCTGAGAACAGGGGGTGTGGGCAATCAGCCCCAGCATTTT
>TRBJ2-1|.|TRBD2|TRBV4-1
CASSFGLAGGNEQFF
TGCGCCAGCAGCTTCGGACTAGCGGGAGGAAATGAGCAGTTCTTC
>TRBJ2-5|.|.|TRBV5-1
CASSSSPRGQETQYF
TGCGCCAGCAGCTCGTCCCCCAGGGGCCAAGAGACCCAGTACTTC
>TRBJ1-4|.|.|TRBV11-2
CASSPQRGGMSEKLFF
TGTGCCAGCAGCCCACAGCGCGGGGGGATGAGTGAAAAACTGTTTTTT
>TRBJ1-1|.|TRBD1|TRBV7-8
CASSSGTGLLGTEAFF
TGTGCCAGCAGCTCCGGGACAGGGCTCTTGGGGACTGAAGCTTTCTTT